This entry lists 20 T cell receptor beta chains sequenced from one sample in a study of PD-1 blockade in classical Hodgkin lymphoma. Exposure to brentuximab vedotin varied, and each patient had relapsed following autologous stem cell transplantation. Only in-frame clones appear in the TCRdb table, and some are missing; sequencing was by immunoSEQ multiplex PCR. The table lists 20,000 to 30,000 clones, 69% of them singletons. The sample in question was peripheral blood mononuclear cells (PBMCs), obtained at baseline. The receptors derive from a human donor with classical Hodgkin lymphoma.

The chain recombines TRBV7-8 with TRBJ2-7, with D tentatively TRBD1 (6 bases). CDR3 length: 14 amino acids. Germline V gene sequence: CDR1 SGHVS, CDR2 FQNEAQ. V was cut by 4 bases and J by 0 bases, with 10 bases left in between. The CDR3 nucleotides are TGTGCCAGCAGCTCACGGGACAACTCCTACGAGCAGTACTTC. Its protein is CASSSRDNSYEQYF.

Relative to its sample, this clone is medium-sized (0.01 to 0.1%). The V and J genes are TRBV5-6 and TRBJ1-5; D is ambiguous. Trimming took 1 base from V and 3 from J, leaving 11 bases between them. Germline V CDR1 and CDR2: SGHDT, YYEEEE. The CDR3 loop spans 15 amino acids. CDR3 DNA: TGTGCCAGCAGCTTGCGGCGGCGCCTCAATCAGCCCCAGCATTTT. Translation: CASSLRRRLNQPQHF.

CDR3 DNA sequence: TGTGCCAGCAGCTTAGGCCCCAGGGCAGATCGAGAGACCCAGTACTTC. It codes for CASSLGPRADRETQYF. The chain links TRBV7-8 to TRBJ2-5, with TRBD1 as a possible D gene (5 bases). The germline CDR1 and CDR2 sequences are SGHVS and FQNEAQ. The V end was cut by 1 base, the J end by 4 bases, with 16 bases between. The CDR3 consists of 16 residues. Together with reference TRBV7-8 and TRBJ2-5, the CDR3 gives the full variable domain: GAGVSQSPRYKVAKRGQDVALRCDPISGHVSLFWYQQALGQGPEFLTYFQNEAQLDKSGLPSDRFFAERPEGSVSTLKIQRTQQEDSAVYLCASSLGPRADRETQYFGPGTRLLVL.

The chain carries TRBV4-1 and TRBJ1-5, with D unresolved. Germline V gene lookup returns CDR1 MGHRA and CDR2 YSYEKL. Trimming removed 1 base at V and 0 bases at J, with 13 bases between. This CDR3 has 17 amino acids. CDR3 DNA sequence: TGCGCCAGCAGCCAAGTTGATATGGGGTTTAGCAATCAGCCCCAGCATTTT. Translating it yields CASSQVDMGFSNQPQHF.

The chain is built from TRBV7-9 and TRBJ1-2; 7 positions match TRBD1. The trim removed 7 bases at V and 3 bases at J, leaving 14 bases unmatched. This CDR3 contains 16 residues. CDR1 is SEHNR and CDR2 is FQNEAQ in the germline V gene (reference sequence). The CDR3 protein is CASTDSRTGAHYGYTF. CDR3 nucleotides: TGTGCCAGCACCGATTCGAGGACAGGCGCTCACTATGGCTACACCTTC.

A few counts support this clone. The chain recombines TRBV7-6 with TRBJ2-1, with no clear D. This CDR3 comprises 14 residues. V lost 4 bases and J lost 4, with 11 bases in between. Germline lookup yields CDR1 SGHVS and CDR2 FNYEAQ. The CDR3 region is CASSSTPYYNEQFF. CDR3 nucleotides: TGTGCCAGCAGCTCCACCCCCTATTACAATGAGCAGTTCTTC. The variable domain in full, with the rest retrieved from reference TRBV7-6 and TRBJ2-1, is GAGVSQSPRYKVTKRGQDVALRCDPISGHVSLYWYRQALGQGPEFLTYFNYEAQQDKSGLPNDRFSAERPEGSISTLTIQRTEQRDSAMYRCASSSTPYYNEQFFGPGTRLTVL.

The J gene is TRBJ1-1, the V gene TRBV5-6; no clear D gene. V was cut by 5 bases and J by 5 bases, with 10 bases left in between. CDR3 length equals 12 residues. Germline CDR1 and CDR2: SGHDT and YYEEEE. CDR3 in DNA: TGTGCCAGCAGTCCTGTTGGAACTGAAGCTTTCTTT. Amino acid sequence: CASSPVGTEAFF.

The rearrangement links TRBV30 to TRBJ1-1; D is unclear. The CDR3 is 14 residues long. In germline, CDR1 is GTSNPN, CDR2 SVGIG (reference sequence). V was clipped by 1 base and J by 0 bases, with 9 bases between them. The CDR3, as DNA: TGTGCCTGGAGTGCCCGTCGGGTGAACACTGAAGCTTTCTTT. It encodes CAWSARRVNTEAFF.

Of note for this clone: Compared with germline, one end of the junction differs, possibly owing to a read error. The V and J genes are TRBV7-7 and TRBJ2-1; TRBD1 agrees at 11 bases. Germline lookup yields CDR1 SSHAT and CDR2 FNYEAQ (reference sequence). The CDR3 extends over 15 amino acids. CDR3 residues: CASSEGTGGDNEQFF. As DNA, the CDR3 is TGTGCTAGCAGCGAAGGGACAGGGGGGGACAATGAGCAGTTCTTC.

The chain recombines TRBV5-6 with TRBJ2-7, with 14 bases fitting TRBD2. Trimming at V came to 4 bases and at J to 7 bases, leaving 7 bases not matched to a gene. CDR3 length: 15 residues. Germline assignment: CDR1 SGHDT and CDR2 YYEEEE. In DNA, the CDR3 is TGTGCCAGCAGCCCGTGGACTAGCGGGGGGTGGGAGCAGTACTTC. Translated, it gives CASSPWTSGGWEQYF.

For this clone: The same CDR3 arises from other DNA sequences in this sample as well. The chain combines TRBV27 with TRBJ2-7; D uncertain. The V gene's germline CDR1 is MNHEY and CDR2 SMNVEV (reference sequence). The CDR3 extends over 12 amino acids. The V end lost 6 bases, the J end lost 2 bases, and 8 bases lay between the germline ends. The CDR3 nucleotides read TGTGCCAGCAGCCCCGGCCCCTACGAGCAGTACTTC. It specifies CASSPGPYEQYF.

The chain carries TRBV6-6 and TRBJ2-5, with 9 bases that match TRBD2. The CDR3 extends over 13 amino acids. J was trimmed by 4 bases and V by 8 bases; bases with no gene match: 5. CDR1 and CDR2 from the germline V gene are MNHNY and SVGAGI (reference sequence). Here the CDR3 DNA reads TGTGCCAGCGAGCGGGGGGCACGAGAGACCCAGTACTTC. It yields the protein CASERGARETQYF.

The rearrangement links TRBV9 to TRBJ2-1; D uncertain. Trimming took off 0 bases at V and 0 bases at J, with 7 bases between the two ends. This CDR3 region has 15 residues. Germline loops: CDR1 SGDLS, CDR2 YYNGEE. CDR3 coding DNA: TGTGCCAGCAGCGTAGCCGCGAGCTCCTACAATGAGCAGTTCTTC. It encodes CASSVAASSYNEQFF.

With respect to this clone: Other DNA sequences within the sample encode an identical CDR3. The chain uses TRBV2 and TRBJ1-2; TRBD1 agrees at 7 bases. Germline-derived CDR1 and CDR2 are SNHLY and FYNNEI. The CDR3 length is 13 residues. The V gene end was trimmed by 3 bases and the J gene end by 4 bases; junction bases not matched to a gene: 2. The CDR3: CASSEYRGYGYTF. The CDR3 DNA reads TGTGCCAGCAGTGAGTACAGGGGCTATGGCTACACCTTC.

The chain couples TRBV30 to TRBJ2-1; D gene uncertain. Germline lookup yields CDR1 GTSNPN and CDR2 SVGIG (reference sequence). The CDR3 contains 13 residues. V lost 0 bases to trimming and J lost 10 bases, with 13 bases between them. CDR3 in amino acids: CAWSVRFGPEQFF. CDR3 sequence (DNA): TGTGCCTGGAGTGTACGGTTCGGCCCCGAGCAGTTCTTC. The full variable domain, its missing parts supplied by reference TRBV30 and TRBJ2-1, is SQTIHQWPATLVQPVGSPLSLECTVEGTSNPNLYWYRQAAGRGLQLLFYSVGIGQISSEVPQNLSASRPQDRQFILSSKKLLLSDSGFYLCAWSVRFGPEQFFGPGTRLTVL.

The V gene is TRBV30, the J gene TRBJ2-5; 8 bases align to TRBD2. After removal of 8 bases from V and 2 bases from J, the junction contained 10 bases not matched to a gene. CDR1 and CDR2 (germline): GTSNPN, SVGIG (reference sequence). This CDR3 spans 14 amino acids. CDR3 in amino acids: CAGLRAGVQETQYF. Written as DNA, the CDR3 is TGTGCCGGGTTAAGAGCGGGGGTACAAGAGACCCAGTACTTC.

CDR3 DNA sequence: TGCGCCAGCAGTTGGGGTCTTAGCACAGATACGCAGTATTTT. It codes for CASSWGLSTDTQYF. This chain joins TRBV4-1 and TRBJ2-3; D ambiguous. Trimming stripped 6 bases from V and 0 bases from J, with 10 bases between. This CDR3 is built from 14 residues. CDR1 and CDR2 from the germline V gene are MGHRA and YSYEKL.

The chain couples TRBV6-6 to TRBJ2-4; perhaps D is TRBD1 or TRBD2 (6 bases each). V lost 6 bases, J lost 8 bases, and 17 bases lay in between. This CDR3 is 14 amino acids long. Germline V gives CDR1 MNHNY, CDR2 SVGAGI (reference sequence). CDR3 DNA: TGTGCCAGCAGCCGCGGGACACCTCAGGACATTCAGTACTTC. Amino acids: CASSRGTPQDIQYF.

CDR3 sequence: CASSEQGKDTQYF. CDR3 DNA: TGCGCCAGCAGTGAACAGGGGAAAGATACGCAGTATTTT. The chain couples TRBV10-1 to TRBJ2-3; TRBD1 matches at 7 bases. V lost 3 bases to trimming and J lost 5 bases; unmatched junction nucleotides: 2. This CDR3 has 13 amino acids. Germline V gene sequence: CDR1 WNHNN, CDR2 SYGVQD (reference sequence).

The chain couples TRBV14 to TRBJ1-2; no clear D. The germline CDR1 and CDR2 sequences are SGHDN and FVKESK. This CDR3 has 12 residues. V was pared by 2 bases and J by 7 bases, with 8 bases between. The CDR3 reads CASSQSRGGYTF. DNA for the CDR3: TGTGCCAGCAGCCAATCCCGCGGTGGCTACACCTTC.